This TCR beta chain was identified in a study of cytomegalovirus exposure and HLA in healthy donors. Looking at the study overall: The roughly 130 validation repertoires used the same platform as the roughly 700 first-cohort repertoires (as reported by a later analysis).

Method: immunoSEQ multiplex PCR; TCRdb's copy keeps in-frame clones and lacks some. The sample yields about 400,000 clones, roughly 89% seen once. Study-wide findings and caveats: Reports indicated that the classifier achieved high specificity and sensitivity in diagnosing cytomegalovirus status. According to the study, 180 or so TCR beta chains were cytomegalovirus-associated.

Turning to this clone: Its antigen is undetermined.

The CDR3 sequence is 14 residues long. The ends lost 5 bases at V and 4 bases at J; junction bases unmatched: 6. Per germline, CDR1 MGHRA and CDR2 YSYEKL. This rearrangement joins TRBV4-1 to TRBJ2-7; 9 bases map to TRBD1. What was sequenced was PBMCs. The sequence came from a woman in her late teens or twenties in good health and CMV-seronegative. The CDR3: CASSAGTGKYEQYF. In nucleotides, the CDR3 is TGCGCCAGCAGCGCAGGGACAGGGAAGTACGAGCAGTACTTC.